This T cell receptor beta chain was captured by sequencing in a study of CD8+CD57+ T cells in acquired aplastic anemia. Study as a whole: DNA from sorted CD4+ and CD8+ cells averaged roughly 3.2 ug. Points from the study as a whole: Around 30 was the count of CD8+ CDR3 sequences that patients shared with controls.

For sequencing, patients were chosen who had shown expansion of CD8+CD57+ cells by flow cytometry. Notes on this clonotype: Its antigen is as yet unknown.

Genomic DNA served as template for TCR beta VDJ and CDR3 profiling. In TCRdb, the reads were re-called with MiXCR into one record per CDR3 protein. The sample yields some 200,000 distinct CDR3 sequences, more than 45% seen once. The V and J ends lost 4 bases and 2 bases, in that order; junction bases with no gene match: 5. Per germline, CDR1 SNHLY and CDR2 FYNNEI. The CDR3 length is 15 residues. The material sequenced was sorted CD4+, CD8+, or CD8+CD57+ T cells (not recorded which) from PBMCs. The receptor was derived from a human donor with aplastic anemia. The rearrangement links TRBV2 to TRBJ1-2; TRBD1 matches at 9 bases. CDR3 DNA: TGTGCCAGCAGTGTTGGGACAGGGTGGAACTATGGCTACACCTTC. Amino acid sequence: CASSVGTGWNYGYTF.